The following is a T cell receptor (beta chain) sequence with its context. This entry is derived from a study of identical twins. TCRdb independently ran MiXCR on the 5' RACE reads; one entry per CDR3 protein. The top ten clones hold about 0.25% of a sample with 1.5 million or so distinct CDR3 sequences, about 32% of them seen once. Trimming stripped 5 bases from V and 7 bases from J, with 17 bases between. CDR3 length: 15 amino acids. Germline V CDR1 and CDR2: SNHLY, FYNNEI. Sequences were obtained from cord blood. The chain has TRBV2 and TRBJ2-2; D may match TRBD1 or TRBD2 (5 bases each). This TCR was recovered from a newborn girl in good health. This CDR3 is CASSSGPVVVGELFF. As DNA, the CDR3 is TGTGCCAGCAGTTCGGGACCCGTCGTCGTCGGGGAGCTGTTTTTT.